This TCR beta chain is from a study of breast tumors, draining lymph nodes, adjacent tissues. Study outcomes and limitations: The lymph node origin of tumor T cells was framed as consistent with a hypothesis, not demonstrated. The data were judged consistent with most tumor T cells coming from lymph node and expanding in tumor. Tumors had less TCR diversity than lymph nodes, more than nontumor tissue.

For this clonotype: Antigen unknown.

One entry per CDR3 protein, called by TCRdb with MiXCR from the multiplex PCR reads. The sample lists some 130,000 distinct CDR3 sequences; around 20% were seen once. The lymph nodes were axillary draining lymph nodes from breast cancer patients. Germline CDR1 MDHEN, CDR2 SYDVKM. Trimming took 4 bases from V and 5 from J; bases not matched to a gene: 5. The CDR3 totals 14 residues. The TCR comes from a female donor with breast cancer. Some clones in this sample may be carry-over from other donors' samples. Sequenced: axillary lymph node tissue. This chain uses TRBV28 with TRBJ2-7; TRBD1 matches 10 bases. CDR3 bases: TGTGCCAGCAGTTCCGGGACAGGGGCCCACGAGCAGTACTTC. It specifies CASSSGTGAHEQYF.